This T cell receptor (beta chain) emerged from a study of blood T cell repertoires in COVID-19. Study-wide context: COVID-19 samples, acute and convalescent, were from the United States, Italy and Spain. In each case, the material was cDNA or gDNA derived from T cells, B-cell-depleted T cells, or PBMCs.

In the authors' workflow: Using reference gene primer amplification, nucleated cell counts were estimated. Measured with immunoSEQ multiplex PCR; TCRdb has only the in-frame clones, and not every one. D and trimming were read from the DNA, whereas the V and J calls and clone size are those reported in that table. The repertoire consists of over 50,000 clones, with around 87% occurring once and the leading ten covering less than 8%. Unmatched junction bases numbered 3, after V lost 5 bases and J lost 4 bases. The CDR3 runs to 14 residues. Germline CDR1 LGHNA, CDR2 YSLEER. The sample taken for sequencing was peripheral blood. The sequence was collected from a man aged 55 to 70 with acute or convalescent COVID-19. The chain links TRBV4-3 to TRBJ1-2; 11 bases are a match to TRBD1. The CDR3 nucleotides read TGCGCCAGCAGCAGTGGACAGGGGGCCTATGGCTACACCTTC. Translation: CASSSGQGAYGYTF.